Each of the 21 T cell receptor beta chains below was sequenced from the same sample in a study of molecular identifiers for immune sequencing clone quantification. Using its own MiXCR run on the PCR reads, TCRdb lists one record per CDR3 protein. This repertoire shows 300,000 to 350,000 distinct CDR3 sequences, over 20% found once; its top ten account for about 0.81%. Specimen: naive CD8+ T cells from blood, with Jurkat cell RNA spiked in. Indicated subset: FACS-sorted CD8+CD4-CCR7+CD45RA+ naive T cells. Every receptor here comes from a human donor in good health. Some libraries in this study had Jurkat cell RNA spiked in.

The chain is built from TRBV13 and TRBJ2-1; a possible D gene is TRBD1 (5 bases). Germline CDR1 is PRHDT and CDR2 is FYEKMQ (reference sequence). The V end lost 5 bases, the J end lost 2 bases, and 10 bases lay between the germline ends. This CDR3 comprises 14 residues. CDR3 sequence (DNA): TGTGCCAGCAGCCTCAGGGCAGCCTACAATGAGCAGTTCTTC. Translating it yields CASSLRAAYNEQFF.

This clonotype was recorded at least ten times. The chain links TRBV7-6 to TRBJ2-7; 9 positions agree with TRBD1. V gave up 8 bases and J gave up 7 bases; unmatched junction bases: 12. The CDR3 is 14 amino acids. Germline assignment: CDR1 SGHVS and CDR2 FNYEAQ. The CDR3 region is CASAPGTGYREQYF. CDR3 DNA sequence: TGTGCCAGCGCTCCCGGGACAGGGTATCGAGAGCAGTACTTC.

Notes on this clonotype: The conserved final phenylalanine or tryptophan is absent from the CDR3, which likely points to a read error. The chain joins TRBV13 to TRBJ2-3, with 8 bases aligning to TRBD2. Germline V gene sequence: CDR1 PRHDT, CDR2 FYEKMQ (reference sequence). With V trimmed by 5 bases and J by 6 bases, 7 bases remained unmatched. This CDR3 is built from 14 residues. The CDR3 sequence is CASSPREGPDTQYL. The CDR3 DNA follows: TGTGCCAGCAGCCCCCGGGAGGGCCCGGATACGCAGTATCTT.

This clonotype was counted ten times or more. The rearrangement joins TRBV28 to TRBJ2-7; 12 nucleotides line up with TRBD1. The CDR3 consists of 18 residues. From germline, CDR1 is MDHEN and CDR2 SYDVKM. J gave up 4 bases and V 6 bases, and 16 bases lay outside the gene matches. CDR3 region: CASRARGPGTGGTYEQYF. CDR3 nucleotide sequence: TGTGCCAGCAGGGCAAGGGGGCCAGGGACAGGGGGCACTTACGAGCAGTACTTC.

On this clonotype itself: Possible read error: a much larger clone is one base away. This sequence joins TRBV19 and TRBJ2-7, with D perhaps assigned TRBD1 or TRBD2 (5 bases each). The CDR3 is 13 residues long. V lost 11 bases, J lost 1 base, and 15 bases lay in between. Germline CDR1 is LNHDA and CDR2 is SQIVND (reference sequence). The CDR3 region is CARMGPRSYEQYF. As DNA, the CDR3 is TGTGCCCGTATGGGACCCCGGTCCTACGAGCAGTACTTC.

Many counts were recorded for this clonotype. The genes are TRBV4-1 and TRBJ1-5; D perhaps matches TRBD1 (5 bases). Per the germline V gene, CDR1 is MGHRA and CDR2 is YSYEKL. V was trimmed by 4 bases and J by 8 bases, leaving 18 bases between them. The CDR3 length is 15 residues. CDR3 DNA: TGCGCCAGCAGCCCCAACGGCGGGGCCCGGGAGCCCCAGCATTTT. This codes for CASSPNGGAREPQHF.

This clonotype was counted at least ten times. The gene calls are TRBV7-9 and TRBJ1-4; 7 nucleotides line up with TRBD1. V gave up 0 bases and J gave up 8 bases; unmatched junction bases: 6. Germline V gene lookup returns CDR1 SEHNR and CDR2 FQNEAQ (reference sequence). This CDR3 region has 15 residues. CDR3 protein: CASSLAEGAREKLFF. CDR3 in DNA: TGTGCCAGCAGCTTAGCTGAGGGGGCGCGCGAAAAACTGTTTTTT.

This clonotype was recorded many times. The rearrangement uses TRBV6-6 and TRBJ2-7; possibly TRBD1 for D (5 bases). V shed 6 bases and J shed 6 bases, with 12 bases lying between them. The CDR3 extends over 12 amino acids. Germline assignment: CDR1 MNHNY and CDR2 SVGAGI (reference sequence). The CDR3 spells CASSIDSFEQYF. The CDR3 DNA is TGTGCCAGCAGCATCGACAGTTTCGAGCAGTACTTC.

This chain uses TRBV4-1 with TRBJ2-7; D remains unclear. Germline V gene sequence: CDR1 MGHRA, CDR2 YSYEKL. Trimming took off 5 bases at V and 3 bases at J, with 14 bases between the two ends. The CDR3 length is 14 residues. The CDR3 bases are TGCGCCAGCAGCGTAAGGGCAGGCAACTACGAGCAGTACTTC. As protein: CASSVRAGNYEQYF.

This clonotype appeared many times. The gene calls are TRBV7-9 and TRBJ2-3, with D maybe TRBD1 (5 bases). Germline loops: CDR1 SEHNR, CDR2 FQNEAQ (reference sequence). The germline V and J ends were trimmed by 2 bases and 4 bases, with 13 bases remaining between them. CDR3 length equals 15 residues. CDR3 bases: TGTGCCAGCAGCTTAACCCAGGGCCCCCCAGATACGCAGTATTTT. Amino acids: CASSLTQGPPDTQYF.

In this sample, this clonotype turned up a few times. This chain links TRBV12-3 or TRBV12-4 with TRBJ2-2; D gene unclear. The CDR3 is made up of 12 amino acids. V was trimmed by 4 bases and J by 6 bases, leaving 6 bases between them. The CDR3 bases are TGTGCCAGCAGTTGGGTAGCCGGGGAGCTGTTTTTT. It is translated as CASSWVAGELFF.

This clonotype has at least ten counts. The chain employs TRBV6-5 and TRBJ2-3, with D perhaps assigned TRBD1 or TRBD2 (5 bases each). Germline V gives CDR1 MNHEY, CDR2 SVGAGI. This CDR3 region has 14 residues. V gave up 7 bases and J gave up 6 bases, with 17 bases separating them. The CDR3 region is CASTPGPGPDTQYF. CDR3 DNA sequence: TGTGCCAGCACTCCCGGGCCGGGGCCCGATACGCAGTATTTT.

Comments on this clonotype: A junction boundary mismatches the germline segment, possibly from a read error. J is TRBJ1-1 and V is TRBV18; a weak D match, TRBD1 (5 bases). Germline CDR1 KGHSH, CDR2 LQKENI. The CDR3 runs 13 residues. CDR3 nucleotide sequence: TGTGCCAGCTCACCCCGGGGGGTTACTGAAGCTTACTTT. Its translation is CASSPRGVTEAYF.

This clonotype was found many times. The rearrangement joins TRBV7-8 to TRBJ2-7; D possibly corresponds to TRBD1 (6 bases). The germline V gene encodes CDR1 SGHVS and CDR2 FQNEAQ. Trimming took 1 base from V and 2 from J, leaving 12 bases between them. CDR3 length: 15 amino acids. The CDR3 reads CASSLDGTSTYEQYF. CDR3 DNA: TGTGCCAGCAGCTTAGACGGGACATCGACCTACGAGCAGTACTTC. Together with reference TRBV7-8 and TRBJ2-7, the CDR3 gives the full variable domain: GAGVSQSPRYKVAKRGQDVALRCDPISGHVSLFWYQQALGQGPEFLTYFQNEAQLDKSGLPSDRFFAERPEGSVSTLKIQRTQQEDSAVYLCASSLDGTSTYEQYFGPGTRLTVT.

This clonotype came up many times. The chain employs TRBV28 and TRBJ2-7, with TRBD1 as a possible D gene (5 bases). This CDR3 has 12 residues. The V and J ends lost 10 bases and 4 bases respectively, with 14 bases between them. CDR1 is MDHEN, CDR2 SYDVKM, per germline. CDR3 sequence (DNA): TGTGCCATCACAGGAACGTTATACGAGCAGTACTTC. This encodes CAITGTLYEQYF.

This clonotype was detected ten times or more. The chain carries TRBV27 and TRBJ2-7; maybe TRBD1 (6 bases). V lost 5 bases and J 2 bases, leaving 19 bases between the germline ends. Germline CDR1 reads MNHEY; CDR2 reads SMNVEV (reference sequence). This CDR3 is 16 amino acids long. For the CDR3, the DNA is TGTGCCAGCAGTCCGTCGACAGGTTCCCTGCCCTACGAGCAGTACTTC. This encodes CASSPSTGSLPYEQYF.

This clonotype was seen many times. This sequence joins TRBV7-6 and TRBJ2-7; 10 nucleotides align to TRBD2. V lost 1 base to trimming and J lost 4 bases; unmatched junction nucleotides: 7. The CDR3 loop spans 16 amino acids. Germline V gene data show CDR1 as SGHVS and CDR2 as FNYEAQ. The CDR3 protein is CASSLEQAGGPYEQYF. CDR3 in DNA: TGTGCCAGCAGCTTAGAACAAGCGGGAGGGCCATACGAGCAGTACTTC.

This clonotype was seen ten or more times. V gene TRBV6-5 combines with J gene TRBJ2-5, with 7 positions matching TRBD1. This CDR3 contains 13 residues. V was pared by 2 bases and J by 5 bases, with 2 bases of the junction left unmatched. Germline CDR1 reads MNHEY; CDR2 reads SVGAGI. In nucleotides, the CDR3 is TGTGCCAGCAGTTACGACAGGGTGGAGACCCAGTACTTC. It yields the protein CASSYDRVETQYF.

There are many counts of this clonotype. This chain uses TRBV7-8 with TRBJ2-1; 14 bases match TRBD2. The CDR3 is made up of 19 amino acids. The germline gives CDR1 SGHVS, CDR2 FQNEAQ. V shed 4 bases and J 4 bases; nucleotides not matched to a gene: 12. The CDR3 coding sequence is TGTGCCAGCAGCTCGCTACCCGGACTAGCGGGGGGTCTATACAATGAGCAGTTCTTC. Translated: CASSSLPGLAGGLYNEQFF.

The chain recombines TRBV5-5 with TRBJ2-3, with 9 bases that match TRBD1. Germline values: CDR1 SGHKS, CDR2 YYEKEE (reference sequence). This CDR3 has 16 residues. The trim removed 2 bases at V and 3 bases at J, leaving 7 bases unmatched. DNA for the CDR3: TGTGCCAGCAGCTTTGGTGGGACAGGGATAACAGATACGCAGTATTTT. This gives the protein CASSFGGTGITDTQYF. The variable domain in full, with the rest retrieved from reference TRBV5-5 and TRBJ2-3, is DAGVTQSPTHLIKTRGQQVTLRCSPISGHKSVSWYQQVLGQGPQFIFQYYEKEERGRGNFPDRFSARQFPNYSSELNVNALLLGDSALYLCASSFGGTGITDTQYFGPGTRLTVL.

Many counts were recorded for this clonotype. The chain joins TRBV10-2 to TRBJ1-2; TRBD1 matches at 7 bases. The V and J ends lost 0 bases and 7 bases, in that order; junction bases with no gene match: 8. This CDR3 is 15 amino acids long. Germline V gene sequence: CDR1 WSHSY, CDR2 SAAADI. CDR3 DNA sequence: TGCGCCAGCAGTGAGTCGAGGTCAGGGGGGCCTGGCTACACCTTC. Its translation: CASSESRSGGPGYTF.